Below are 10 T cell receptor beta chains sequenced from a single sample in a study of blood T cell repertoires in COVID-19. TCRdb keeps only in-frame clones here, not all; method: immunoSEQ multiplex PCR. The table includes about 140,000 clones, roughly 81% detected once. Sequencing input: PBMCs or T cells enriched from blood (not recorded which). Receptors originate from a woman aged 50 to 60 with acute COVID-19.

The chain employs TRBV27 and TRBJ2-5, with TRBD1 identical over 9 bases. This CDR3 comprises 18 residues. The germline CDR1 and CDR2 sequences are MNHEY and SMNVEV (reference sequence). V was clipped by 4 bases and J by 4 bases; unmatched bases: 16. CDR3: CASSSVYQQGALRETQYF. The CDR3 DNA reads TGTGCCAGCAGTTCCGTATATCAACAGGGGGCCCTCCGAGAGACCCAGTACTTC.

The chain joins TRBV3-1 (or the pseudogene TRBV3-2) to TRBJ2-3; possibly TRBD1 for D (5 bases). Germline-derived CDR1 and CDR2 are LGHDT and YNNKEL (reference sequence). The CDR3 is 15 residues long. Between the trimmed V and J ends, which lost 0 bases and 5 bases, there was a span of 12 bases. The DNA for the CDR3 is TGTGCCAGCAGCCAAGACCAGGGTGGTAGAGATACGCAGTATTTT. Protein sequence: CASSQDQGGRDTQYF.

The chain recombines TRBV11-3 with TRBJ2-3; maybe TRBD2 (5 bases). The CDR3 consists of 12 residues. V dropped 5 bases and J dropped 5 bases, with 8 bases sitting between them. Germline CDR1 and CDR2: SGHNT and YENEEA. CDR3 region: CASSDRGDTQYF. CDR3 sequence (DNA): TGTGCCAGCAGCGACCGGGGAGATACGCAGTATTTT.

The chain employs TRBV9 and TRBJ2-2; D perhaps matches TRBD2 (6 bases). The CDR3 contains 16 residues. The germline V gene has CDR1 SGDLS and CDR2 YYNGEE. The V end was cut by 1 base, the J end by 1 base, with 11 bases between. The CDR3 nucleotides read TGTGCCAGCAGCGTAATAGCCGGGGGGAACACCGGGGAGCTGTTTTTT. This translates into CASSVIAGGNTGELFF. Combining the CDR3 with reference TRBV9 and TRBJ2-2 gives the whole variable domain DSGVTQTPKHLITATGQRVTLRCSPRSGDLSVYWYQQSLDQGLQFLIQYYNGEERAKGNILERFSAQQFPDLHSELNLSSLELGDSALYFCASSVIAGGNTGELFFGEGSRLTVL.

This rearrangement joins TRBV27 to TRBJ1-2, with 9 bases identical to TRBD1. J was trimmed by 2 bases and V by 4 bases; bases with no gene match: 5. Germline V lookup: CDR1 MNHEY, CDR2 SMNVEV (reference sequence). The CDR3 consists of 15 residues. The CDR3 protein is CASSSRDRANYGYTF. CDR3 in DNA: TGTGCCAGCAGTTCCAGGGACAGGGCGAACTATGGCTACACCTTC.

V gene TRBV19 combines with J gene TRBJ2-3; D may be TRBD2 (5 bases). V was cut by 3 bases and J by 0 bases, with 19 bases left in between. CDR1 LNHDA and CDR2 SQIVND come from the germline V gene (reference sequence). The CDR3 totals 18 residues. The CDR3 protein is CASSIKRADRPSTDTQYF. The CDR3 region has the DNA TGTGCCAGTAGTATTAAGAGGGCAGACCGACCTAGCACAGATACGCAGTATTTT.

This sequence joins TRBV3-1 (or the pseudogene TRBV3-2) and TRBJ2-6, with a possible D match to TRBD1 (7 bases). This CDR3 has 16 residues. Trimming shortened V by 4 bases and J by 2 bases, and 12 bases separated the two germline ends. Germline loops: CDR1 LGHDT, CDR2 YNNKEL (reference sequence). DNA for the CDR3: TGTGCCAGCAGCCCCAGGGGGGCTACTGGGGCCAACGTCCTGACTTTC. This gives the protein CASSPRGATGANVLTF.

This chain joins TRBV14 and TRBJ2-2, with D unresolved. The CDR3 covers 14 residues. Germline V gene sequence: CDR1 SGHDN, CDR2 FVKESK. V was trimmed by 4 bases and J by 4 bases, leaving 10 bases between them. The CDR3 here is CASSRYPGTGELFF. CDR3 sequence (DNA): TGTGCCAGCAGCCGTTATCCGGGCACCGGGGAGCTGTTTTTT.

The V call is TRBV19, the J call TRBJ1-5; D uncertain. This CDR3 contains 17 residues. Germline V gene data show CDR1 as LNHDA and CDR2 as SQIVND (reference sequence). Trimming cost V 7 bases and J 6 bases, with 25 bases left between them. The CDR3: CASTRTASSISAQPQHF. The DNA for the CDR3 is TGTGCCAGTACCAGGACGGCATCGTCCATTAGCGCTCAGCCCCAGCATTTT. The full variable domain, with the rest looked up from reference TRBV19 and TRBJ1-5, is DGGITQSPKYLFRKEGQNVTLSCEQNLNHDAMYWYRQDPGQGLRLIYYSQIVNDFQKGDIAEGYSVSREKKESFPLTVTSAQKNPTAFYLCASTRTASSISAQPQHFGDGTRLSIL.

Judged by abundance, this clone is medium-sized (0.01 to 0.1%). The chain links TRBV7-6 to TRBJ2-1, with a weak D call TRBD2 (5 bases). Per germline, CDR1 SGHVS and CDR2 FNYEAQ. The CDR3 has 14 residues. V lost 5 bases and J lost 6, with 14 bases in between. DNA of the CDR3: TGTGCCAGCAGCCCCACAGTAGCGAGCAATGAGCAGTTCTTC. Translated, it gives CASSPTVASNEQFF.